The next 21 T cell receptor beta chains were all read from a single sample in a study of OX40 agonist ivuxolimab in advanced cancers. TCRdb's copy holds only in-frame clones and misses some; the assay was immunoSEQ multiplex PCR. The sample records over 20,000 clones, about nine tenths being singletons. The input for sequencing was CD4+ or CD8+ T cells sorted from blood, taken in a trial of the OX40 agonist ivuxolimab. The receptors were sampled from an adult with an advanced solid tumor such as melanoma, head and neck, liver or kidney cancer.

The rearrangement links TRBV6-6 to TRBJ2-3; D is uncertain. The CDR3 is 15 amino acids. V shed 2 bases and J shed 0 bases, with 9 bases lying between them. Per the germline V gene, CDR1 is MNHNY and CDR2 is SVGAGI (reference sequence). The CDR3 sequence is CASSYPAISTDTQYF. The CDR3 nucleotides read TGTGCCAGCAGTTACCCTGCGATTAGCACAGATACGCAGTATTTT.

The chain recombines TRBV15 with TRBJ2-7; 13 bases are shared with TRBD2. Germline V lookup: CDR1 LNHNV, CDR2 YYDKDF (reference sequence). The CDR3 contains 15 residues. Trimming cost V 1 base and J 3 bases; bases outside gene matches: 0. CDR3 protein: CATSRGTSGSYEQYF. The CDR3 DNA reads TGTGCCACCAGCAGAGGGACTAGCGGGAGCTACGAGCAGTACTTC.

This rearrangement joins TRBV5-8 to TRBJ1-5; D remains unclear. Germline V CDR1 and CDR2: SGHTS, YDEGEE. V gave up 0 bases and J gave up 4 bases, with 11 bases separating them. This CDR3 region has 15 residues. CDR3 coding DNA: TGTGCCAGCAGCTTGGGCGGAATTGGAAATCAGCCCCAGCATTTT. Residues: CASSLGGIGNQPQHF. Filled out from reference TRBV5-8 and TRBJ1-5, the complete variable domain reads EAGVTQSPTHLIKTRGQQATLRCSPISGHTSVYWYQQALGLGLQFLLWYDEGEERNRGNFPPRFSGRQFPNYSSELNVNALELEDSALYLCASSLGGIGNQPQHFGDGTRLSIL.

The chain recombines TRBV27 with TRBJ2-5; no reliable D call. The CDR3 extends over 11 amino acids. CDR1 and CDR2 (germline): MNHEY, SMNVEV (reference sequence). Trimming stripped 5 bases from V and 1 base from J, with 2 bases between. The CDR3, as DNA: TGTGCCAGCAGTCTCCAAGAGACCCAGTACTTC. This translates into CASSLQETQYF.

This chain connects TRBV9 to TRBJ2-7; a weak D match, TRBD2 (6 bases). V lost 4 bases and J lost 6, with 17 bases in between. Germline V gene lookup returns CDR1 SGDLS and CDR2 YYNGEE. This CDR3 comprises 14 residues. CDR3 bases: TGTGCCAGCAGCCCCCACCCTGCCGGGAGCGAGCAGTACTTC. Encoded protein: CASSPHPAGSEQYF.

This chain joins TRBV5-4 and TRBJ1-4; 9 positions match TRBD1. The CDR3 is 17 residues long. Germline trimming cut 4 bases from V and 8 bases from J; bases unmatched to any gene: 15. Germline CDR1 and CDR2: SGHNT and YYREEE (reference sequence). CDR3 loop: CASSQDWWGQGKEKLFF. The CDR3 DNA sequence: TGTGCCAGCAGCCAAGATTGGTGGGGACAGGGTAAAGAAAAACTGTTTTTT.

This chain links TRBV10-3 with TRBJ2-1, with D unclear. Germline V gives CDR1 ENHRY, CDR2 SYGVKD. With 2 bases removed from V and 0 bases from J, the gap between germline ends came to 5 bases. The CDR3 runs to 14 residues. The CDR3 DNA reads as TGTGCCATCAGTGAGAGGAGCTCCTACAATGAGCAGTTCTTC. Its translation is CAISERSSYNEQFF.

The J gene is TRBJ2-1, the V gene TRBV6-6; unclear D gene. From germline, CDR1 is MNHNY and CDR2 SVGAGI (reference sequence). CDR3 size: 15 residues. Trimming left V 0 bases short and J 5 bases short, with 11 bases between. In DNA, the CDR3 is TGTGCCAGCAGTTACTCGGCCGGATTACACAATGAGCAGTTCTTC. This codes for CASSYSAGLHNEQFF.

The chain links TRBV6-4 to TRBJ2-1; 13 bases are shared with TRBD2. V was pared by 6 bases and J by 8 bases, with 7 bases of the junction left unmatched. CDR1 and CDR2 from the germline V gene are MRHNA and SNTAGT. This CDR3 region has 15 residues. The CDR3 is CASSELAGGFDEQFF. DNA of the CDR3: TGTGCCAGCAGCGAACTAGCGGGAGGGTTCGATGAGCAGTTCTTC.

On this clone: A read error may produce the germline difference seen at one junction end. J is TRBJ1-5 and V is TRBV7-8; TRBD1 might be the D (6 bases). The CDR3 has 15 residues. CDR1 SGHVS and CDR2 FQNEAQ come from the germline V gene. CDR3 loop: CASSLTGADNQLQHF. The CDR3 nucleotides read TGTGCCAGCAGCTTGACGGGGGCAGACAATCAGCTCCAGCATTTT.

V usage is TRBV7-2 and J usage is TRBJ1-6; 8 positions match TRBD1. The germline gives CDR1 SGHTA, CDR2 FQGNSA. V was clipped by 1 base and J by 7 bases; unmatched bases: 3. The CDR3 extends over 15 amino acids. The CDR3 region is CASSLGRDRNSPLHF. The DNA for the CDR3 is TGTGCCAGCAGCTTAGGACGGGACAGGAATTCACCCCTCCACTTT.

The chain combines TRBV30 with TRBJ1-6; tentative D call: TRBD1 (5 bases). Germline V CDR1 and CDR2: GTSNPN, SVGIG (reference sequence). V lost 7 bases, J lost 4 bases, and 17 bases lay in between. This CDR3 is 15 amino acids long. CDR3 residues: CAYQFSGAYNSPLHF. Here the CDR3 DNA reads TGTGCCTACCAATTCTCCGGGGCTTATAATTCACCCCTCCACTTT. Variable domain in full (rest from reference TRBV30 and TRBJ1-6): SQTIHQWPATLVQPVGSPLSLECTVEGTSNPNLYWYRQAAGRGLQLLFYSVGIGQISSEVPQNLSASRPQDRQFILSSKKLLLSDSGFYLCAYQFSGAYNSPLHFGNGTRLTVT.

This clone occurred a few times. The gene calls are TRBV7-9 and TRBJ2-7; D is perhaps TRBD1 (6 bases). V lost 7 bases and J lost 3, with 22 bases in between. The CDR3 runs 16 residues. Germline CDR1 is SEHNR and CDR2 is FQNEAQ (reference sequence). The chain's CDR3 is CASTDPTKGVRYEQYF. Here the CDR3 DNA reads TGTGCCAGCACCGACCCAACGAAGGGGGTTCGCTACGAGCAGTACTTC.

The chain has TRBV11-2 and TRBJ2-1; 8 nucleotides line up with TRBD2. With 1 base clipped from V and 5 bases from J, the junction kept 4 bases outside the gene matches. CDR3 length: 15 amino acids. CDR1 and CDR2 (germline): SGHAT, FQNNGV. The CDR3 DNA follows: TGTGCCAGCAGCTTAGGCGGGGGGAGGAACAATGAGCAGTTCTTC. Protein sequence: CASSLGGGRNNEQFF.

This clone has just a few counts. The CDR3 region has the DNA TGCGCCAGCAGTGGGACGGGGCCTAACGGCTACACCTTC. It specifies CASSGTGPNGYTF. The chain employs TRBV10-2 and TRBJ1-2; D is possibly TRBD1 (5 bases). Deletions cut 4 bases from V and 8 bases from J, with 14 bases between. Germline V gene lookup returns CDR1 WSHSY and CDR2 SAAADI. This CDR3 comprises 13 residues.

The chain has TRBV30 and TRBJ2-5, with 7 nucleotides matching TRBD2. Trimming at V came to 1 base and at J to 5 bases, leaving 13 bases not matched to a gene. Germline lookup yields CDR1 GTSNPN and CDR2 SVGIG (reference sequence). This CDR3 spans 16 amino acids. This CDR3 reads CAWSAEVGGGRETQYF. Written as DNA, the CDR3 is TGTGCCTGGAGTGCGGAGGTCGGGGGAGGGCGGGAGACCCAGTACTTC.

This chain joins TRBV6-6 and TRBJ2-1, with 9 bases aligning to TRBD2. This CDR3 comprises 12 residues. After removal of 5 bases from V and 15 bases from J, the junction contained 8 bases not matched to a gene. Germline CDR1 reads MNHNY; CDR2 reads SVGAGI (reference sequence). DNA for the CDR3: TGTGCCAGCAGTCCCTGGCGGGAGGGACGGTTCTTC. Protein sequence: CASSPWREGRFF.

This clone came up a few times. The V gene is TRBV7-2, the J gene TRBJ1-2; 9 nucleotides align to TRBD1. V shed 1 base and J 4 bases; nucleotides not matched to a gene: 10. The germline gives CDR1 SGHTA, CDR2 FQGNSA. This CDR3 region has 17 residues. The CDR3 reads CASSLDEWTGVSYGYTF. In nucleotides, the CDR3 is TGTGCCAGCAGCTTAGACGAATGGACAGGGGTTAGCTATGGCTACACCTTC.

The chain carries TRBV5-5 and TRBJ2-7, with D uncertain. The ends were cut back, 0 bases at V and 4 bases at J, with 8 bases in the middle. CDR1 is SGHKS, CDR2 YYEKEE, per germline (reference sequence). The CDR3 extends over 13 amino acids. CDR3 sequence reads: CASSLAPGYEQYF. DNA for the CDR3: TGTGCCAGCAGCTTGGCCCCAGGTTACGAGCAGTACTTC.

The table lists this clone with a count of one. The V gene is TRBV11-2, the J gene TRBJ2-1; no clear D gene. V lost 1 base, J lost 1 base, and 8 bases lay in between. This CDR3 is 15 amino acids long. Germline lookup yields CDR1 SGHAT and CDR2 FQNNGV. The CDR3 sequence: CASSLAYESYNEQFF. Written as DNA, the CDR3 is TGTGCCAGCAGCTTAGCTTACGAATCCTACAATGAGCAGTTCTTC.

This clone was seen just once. The chain employs TRBV7-9 and TRBJ1-1, with 7 bases aligning to TRBD1. Germline CDR1 is SEHNR and CDR2 is FQNEAQ (reference sequence). Trimming removed 5 bases from V and 3 bases from J; junction bases left unmatched: 9. The CDR3 length is 15 residues. CDR3 in DNA: TGTGCCAGCAGCGAGGAGGGGGCGCGGGACACTGAAGCTTTCTTT. This sequence encodes CASSEEGARDTEAFF. Drawing the rest from reference TRBV7-9 and TRBJ1-1, the complete variable domain is DTGVSQNPRHKITKRGQNVTFRCDPISEHNRLYWYRQTLGQGPEFLTYFQNEAQLEKSRLLSDRFSAERPKGSFSTLEIQRTEQGDSAMYLCASSEEGARDTEAFFGQGTRLTVV.